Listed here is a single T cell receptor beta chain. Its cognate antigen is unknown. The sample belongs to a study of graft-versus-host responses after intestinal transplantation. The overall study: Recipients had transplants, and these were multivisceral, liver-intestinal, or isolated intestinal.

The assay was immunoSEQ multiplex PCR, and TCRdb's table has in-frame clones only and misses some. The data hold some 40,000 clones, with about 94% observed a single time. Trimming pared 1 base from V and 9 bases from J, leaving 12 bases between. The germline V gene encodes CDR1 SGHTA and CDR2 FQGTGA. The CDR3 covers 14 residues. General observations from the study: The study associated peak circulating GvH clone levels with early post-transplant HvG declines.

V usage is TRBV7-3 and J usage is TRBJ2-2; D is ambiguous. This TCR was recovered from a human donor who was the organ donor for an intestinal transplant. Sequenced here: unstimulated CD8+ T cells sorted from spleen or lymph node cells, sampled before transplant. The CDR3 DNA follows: TGTGCCAGCAGCTTAAGTTTGGGTTCCAGGGAGCTGTTTTTT. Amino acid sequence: CASSLSLGSRELFF. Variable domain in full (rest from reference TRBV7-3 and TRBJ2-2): GAGVSQTPSNKVTEKGKYVELRCDPISGHTALYWYRQSLGQGPEFLIYFQGTGAADDSGLPNDRFFAVRPEGSVSTLKIQRTERGDSAVYLCASSLSLGSRELFFGEGSRLTVL.